This T cell receptor (beta chain) was found in a study of blood T cell repertoires in COVID-19. Study in general: PBMCs, B-cell-depleted T cells, or T cells were the source of the cDNA or gDNA that made up the material.

Profiled with immunoSEQ multiplex PCR; TCRdb holds only in-frame clones, not every one. This sample has about 36,000 clones, with about two thirds found just once. Followed longitudinally, the Seattle patients had been enrolled during active infection. Between the trimmed V and J ends, which lost 3 bases and 8 bases, there was a span of 7 bases. The CDR3 contains 12 residues. Germline V gene lookup returns CDR1 SGHTA and CDR2 FQGNSA. The sequenced material came from peripheral blood. The genes are TRBV7-2 and TRBJ2-2; D might be TRBD2 (5 bases). The receptor comes from a man between 65 and 80 years old with COVID-19, enrolled during active disease. The chain's CDR3 is CASSFGGGELFF. CDR3 bases: TGTGCCAGCAGCTTCGGCGGGGGGGAGCTGTTTTTT.